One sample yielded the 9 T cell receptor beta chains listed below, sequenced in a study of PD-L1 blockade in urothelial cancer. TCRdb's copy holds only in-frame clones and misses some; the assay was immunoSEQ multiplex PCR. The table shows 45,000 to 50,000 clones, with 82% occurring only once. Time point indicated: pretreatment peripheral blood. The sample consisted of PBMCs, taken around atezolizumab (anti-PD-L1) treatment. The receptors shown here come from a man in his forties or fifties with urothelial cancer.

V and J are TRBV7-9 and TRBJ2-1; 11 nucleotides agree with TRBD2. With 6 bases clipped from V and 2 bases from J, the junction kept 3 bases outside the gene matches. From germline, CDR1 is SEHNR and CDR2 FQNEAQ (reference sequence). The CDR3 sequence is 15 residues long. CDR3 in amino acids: CASSFSGRAYNEQFF. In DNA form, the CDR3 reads TGTGCCAGCAGTTTTAGCGGGAGGGCCTACAATGAGCAGTTCTTC.

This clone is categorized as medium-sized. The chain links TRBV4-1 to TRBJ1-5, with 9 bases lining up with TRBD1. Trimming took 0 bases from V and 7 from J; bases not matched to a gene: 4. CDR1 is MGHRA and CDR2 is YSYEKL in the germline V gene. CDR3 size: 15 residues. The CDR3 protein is CASSQEGQGRQPQHF. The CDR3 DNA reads TGCGCCAGCAGCCAAGAAGGACAGGGGAGGCAGCCCCAGCATTTT.

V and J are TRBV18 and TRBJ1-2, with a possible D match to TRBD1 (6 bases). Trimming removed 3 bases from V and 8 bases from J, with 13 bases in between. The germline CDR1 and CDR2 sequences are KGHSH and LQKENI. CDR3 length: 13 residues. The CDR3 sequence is CASSPQGQGGYTF. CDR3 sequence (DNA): TGTGCCAGCTCACCTCAGGGCCAGGGGGGCTACACCTTC. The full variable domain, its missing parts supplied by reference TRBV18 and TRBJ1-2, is NAGVMQNPRHLVRRRGQEARLRCSPMKGHSHVYWYRQLPEEGLKFMVYLQKENIIDESGMPKERFSAEFPKEGPSILRIQQVVRGDSAAYFCASSPQGQGGYTFGSGTRLTVV.

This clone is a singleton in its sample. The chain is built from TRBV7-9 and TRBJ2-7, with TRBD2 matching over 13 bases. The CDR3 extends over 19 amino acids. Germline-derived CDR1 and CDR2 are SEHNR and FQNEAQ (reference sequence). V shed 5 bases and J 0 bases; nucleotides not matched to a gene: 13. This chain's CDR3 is CASSPNYFRTSGSSYEQYF. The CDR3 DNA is TGTGCCAGCAGCCCCAATTACTTTCGGACTAGCGGGAGCTCCTACGAGCAGTACTTC.

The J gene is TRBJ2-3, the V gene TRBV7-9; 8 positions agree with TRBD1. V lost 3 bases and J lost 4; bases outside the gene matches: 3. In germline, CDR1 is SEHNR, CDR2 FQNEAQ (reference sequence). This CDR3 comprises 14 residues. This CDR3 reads CASSFRGRADTQYF. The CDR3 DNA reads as TGTGCCAGCAGCTTCAGGGGGCGGGCAGATACGCAGTATTTT.

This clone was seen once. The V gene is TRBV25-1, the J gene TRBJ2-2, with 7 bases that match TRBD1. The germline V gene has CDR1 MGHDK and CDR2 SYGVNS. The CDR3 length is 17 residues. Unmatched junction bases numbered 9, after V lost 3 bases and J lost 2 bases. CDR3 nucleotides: TGTGCCAGCAGTGACACGGGACAGACCAAAAACACCGGGGAGCTGTTTTTT. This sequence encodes CASSDTGQTKNTGELFF.

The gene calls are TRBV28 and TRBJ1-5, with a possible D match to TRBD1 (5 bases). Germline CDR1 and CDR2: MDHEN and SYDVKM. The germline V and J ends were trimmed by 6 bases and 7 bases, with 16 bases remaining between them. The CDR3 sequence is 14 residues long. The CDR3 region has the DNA TGTGCCAGCAGGGGGGGACCGGGGGTCCAGCCCCAGCATTTT. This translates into CASRGGPGVQPQHF.

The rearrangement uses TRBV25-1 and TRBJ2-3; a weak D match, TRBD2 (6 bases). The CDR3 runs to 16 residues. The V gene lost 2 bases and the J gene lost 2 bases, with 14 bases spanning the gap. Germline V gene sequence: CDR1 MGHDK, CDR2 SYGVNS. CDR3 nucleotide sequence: TGTGCCAGCAGTGAACCAGCCAGGGACTTCACAGATACGCAGTATTTT. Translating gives CASSEPARDFTDTQYF. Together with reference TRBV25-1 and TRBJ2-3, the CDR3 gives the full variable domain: EADIYQTPRYLVIGTGKKITLECSQTMGHDKMYWYQQDPGMELHLIHYSYGVNSTEKGDLSSESTVSRIRTEHFPLTLESARPSHTSQYLCASSEPARDFTDTQYFGPGTRLTVL.

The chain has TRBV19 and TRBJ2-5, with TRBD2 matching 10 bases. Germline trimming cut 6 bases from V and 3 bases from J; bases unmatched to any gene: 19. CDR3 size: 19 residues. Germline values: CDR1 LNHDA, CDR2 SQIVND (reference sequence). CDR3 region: CASSPGTASGGPTKETQYF. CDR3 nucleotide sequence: TGTGCCAGTAGCCCAGGGACCGCTAGCGGGGGACCTACGAAAGAGACCCAGTACTTC. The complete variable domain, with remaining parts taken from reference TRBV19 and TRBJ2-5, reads DGGITQSPKYLFRKEGQNVTLSCEQNLNHDAMYWYRQDPGQGLRLIYYSQIVNDFQKGDIAEGYSVSREKKESFPLTVTSAQKNPTAFYLCASSPGTASGGPTKETQYFGPGTRLLVL.